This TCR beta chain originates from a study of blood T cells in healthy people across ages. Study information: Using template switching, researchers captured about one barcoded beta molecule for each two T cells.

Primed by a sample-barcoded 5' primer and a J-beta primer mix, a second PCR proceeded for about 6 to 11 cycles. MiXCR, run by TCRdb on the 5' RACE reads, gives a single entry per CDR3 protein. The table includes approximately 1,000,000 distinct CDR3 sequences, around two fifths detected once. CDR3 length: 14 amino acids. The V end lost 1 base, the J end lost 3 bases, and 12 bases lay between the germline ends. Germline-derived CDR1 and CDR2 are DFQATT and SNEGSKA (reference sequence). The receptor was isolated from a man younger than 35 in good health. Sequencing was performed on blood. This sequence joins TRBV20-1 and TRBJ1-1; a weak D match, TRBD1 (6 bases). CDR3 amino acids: CSARAYRVHTEAFF. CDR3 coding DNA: TGCAGTGCTAGAGCATACAGGGTACACACTGAAGCTTTCTTT.